A selection of T cell receptor beta chains follows, all from one sample in a study of cytomegalovirus exposure and HLA in healthy donors. The method was immunoSEQ multiplex PCR; TCRdb's version includes in-frame clones alone and lacks a portion of them. The table includes some 170,000 clones, roughly 79% detected once. What was sequenced was PBMCs. Receptors were obtained from a man in his forties in good health and CMV-seropositive. The CDR3 runs from the conserved cysteine through the conserved F or W. Fields, in order: clone size, J gene, D gene, V gene, CDR3 protein, CDR3 DNA. The D gene is left open where the match is weak. Clone size is stated in some rows and not others, as once, few, many or a class when expanded.

>-|TRBJ1-5|TRBD1|TRBV7-8
CASSPGQGQGQPQHF
TGTGCCAGCAGCCCAGGACAGGGGCAGGGGCAGCCCCAGCATTTT
>-|TRBJ2-3|TRBD2|TRBV7-9
CASSFLAGATDTQYF
TGTGCCAGCAGCTTTTTAGCGGGAGCGACAGATACGCAGTATTTT
>-|TRBJ2-1|-|TRBV29-1
CSVPAGSYNEQFF
TGCAGCGTACCAGCGGGTTCATACAATGAGCAGTTCTTC
>-|TRBJ1-1|-|TRBV7-2
CASSLGSYGEPFF
TGTGCCAGCAGCTTAGGTTCTTACGGGGAACCTTTCTTT
>few|TRBJ2-5|-|TRBV18
CASSPISTGSSETQYF
TGTGCCAGCTCACCAATCTCCACAGGGAGCAGCGAGACCCAGTACTTC
>-|TRBJ2-1|TRBD2|TRBV7-9
CASSSLGLAGAIGNEQFF
TGTGCCAGCAGCTCTCTAGGACTAGCGGGAGCAATAGGCAATGAGCAGTTCTTC
>once|TRBJ1-1|-|TRBV11-1
CASRVGSIGAKEAFF
TGTGCCAGCAGGGTGGGGTCGATTGGGGCCAAGGAAGCTTTCTTT
>once|TRBJ2-1|-|TRBV19
CASSMAGNNEQFF
TGTGCCAGTAGTATGGCAGGTAATAATGAGCAGTTCTTC
>-|TRBJ2-3|TRBD2|TRBV5-5
CASSFGWEGTQYF
TGTGCCAGCAGCTTCGGATGGGAGGGTACGCAGTATTTT
>few|TRBJ2-7|-|TRBV27
CASSLEGGTYEQYF
TGTGCCAGCAGTTTGGAGGGGGGGACCTACGAGCAGTACTTC
>-|TRBJ2-3|-|TRBV11-3
CASSNRQISTDTQYF
TGTGCCAGCAGCAACAGACAAATTAGCACAGATACGCAGTATTTT
>-|TRBJ2-6|TRBD1|TRBV27
CASSLWGTGANGLTF
TGTGCCAGCAGTTTATGGGGTACAGGGGCCAACGGCCTGACTTTC
>-|TRBJ1-2|TRBD1|TRBV29-1
CSAIPGQGNGYTF
TGCAGCGCGATCCCTGGACAGGGTAATGGCTACACCTTC
>-|TRBJ2-1|TRBD2|TRBV11-3
CASSWGPSGSSDEQFF
TGTGCCAGCAGCTGGGGGCCTAGCGGGAGTAGCGATGAGCAGTTCTTC
>-|TRBJ2-1|-|TRBV30
CAWTEGSYNEQFF
TGTGCCTGGACAGAGGGCTCCTACAATGAGCAGTTCTTC
>once|TRBJ2-3|-|TRBV7-2
CASRRGGGTDTQYF
TGTGCCAGCAGGCGGGGAGGGGGGACAGATACGCAGTATTTT
>-|TRBJ1-6|TRBD1|TRBV4-1
CASSQNRGSSYNSPLHF
TGCGCCAGCAGCCAAAACAGGGGCAGCTCCTATAATTCACCCCTCCACTTT
>-|TRBJ2-5|TRBD2|TRBV5-1
CASSEGLAGQETQYF
TGCGCCAGCAGCGAGGGACTAGCGGGACAAGAGACCCAGTACTTC
>-|TRBJ2-2|TRBD1|TRBV5-1
CASSLDRGSTGELFF
TGCGCCAGCAGCTTGGACAGGGGAAGTACCGGGGAGCTGTTTTTT
>-|TRBJ1-1|-|TRBV18
CASSQSGGRMNTEAFF
TGTGCCAGCTCACAGTCTGGAGGAAGAATGAACACTGAAGCTTTCTTT
>-|TRBJ1-2|-|TRBV19
CASSIQGNSAGYGYTF
TGTGCCAGTAGTATTCAGGGAAATTCAGCGGGTTATGGCTACACCTTC
>-|TRBJ2-7|TRBD2|TRBV5-4
CASSLGGTRSSYEQYF
TGTGCCAGCAGCTTGGGGGGGACTAGAAGCTCCTACGAGCAGTACTTC
>once|TRBJ2-7|-|TRBV2
CATNRTPYEQYF
TGTGCCACAAACAGGACCCCCTACGAGCAGTACTTC
>once|TRBJ2-7|-|TRBV6-5
CASSYRQGLYEQYF
TGTGCCAGCAGTTACCGACAGGGACTCTACGAGCAGTACTTC
>-|TRBJ1-4|TRBD1|TRBV19
CASSGEGQGHEKLFF
TGTGCCAGTAGTGGGGAGGGACAGGGGCATGAAAAACTGTTTTTT
>-|TRBJ2-7|TRBD2|TRBV5-1
CASSKREGVYEQYF
TGCGCCAGCAGCAAGCGGGAGGGTGTCTACGAGCAGTACTTC
>-|TRBJ2-6|-|TRBV29-1
CSVVGGSGANVLTF
TGCAGCGTTGTGGGAGGCTCTGGGGCCAACGTCCTGACTTTC
>-|TRBJ2-3|TRBD2|TRBV7-2
CASSLLAGGPDTQYF
TGTGCCAGCAGCTTACTAGCGGGAGGACCAGATACGCAGTATTTT
>few|TRBJ1-1|-|TRBV20-1
CSATANTEAFF
TGCAGTGCCACAGCGAACACTGAAGCTTTCTTT
>-|TRBJ2-7|-|TRBV6-1
CASSEMGLSSNEQYF
TGTGCCAGCAGTGAAATGGGCCTCTCGTCCAACGAGCAGTACTTC
>-|TRBJ2-3|-|TRBV7-8
CASSLLVLGTDTQYF
TGTGCCAGCAGCCTACTAGTCCTTGGCACAGATACGCAGTATTTT
>few|TRBJ2-6|-|TRBV5-5
CASSLSTGTPSGANVLTF
TGTGCCAGCAGTCTCTCGACAGGGACTCCCTCTGGGGCCAACGTCCTGACTTTC
>-|TRBJ1-2|-|TRBV27
CASRPNLGFYGYTF
TGTGCCAGCAGACCGAATTTGGGCTTTTATGGCTACACCTTC
>few|TRBJ1-2|-|TRBV21-1
CASSVHLERGGGYGYTF
TGTGCCAGCAGCGTCCACCTTGAAAGAGGGGGCGGCTATGGCTACACCTTC
>-|TRBJ2-1|-|TRBV10-3
CAISEGQNSYNEQFF
TGTGCCATCAGTGAGGGGCAGAACTCCTACAATGAGCAGTTCTTC
>once|TRBJ1-1|TRBD1|TRBV2
CASQDRGRTEAFF
TGTGCCAGCCAAGACAGGGGAAGGACTGAAGCTTTCTTT
>once|TRBJ2-7|TRBD2|TRBV9
CASSVAGLAGAGEQYF
TGTGCCAGCAGCGTAGCTGGCCTAGCGGGAGCCGGAGAGCAGTACTTC
>-|TRBJ2-2|-|TRBV21-1
CASSKWLAGELFF
TGTGCCAGCAGCAAATGGCTAGCCGGGGAGCTGTTTTTT
>-|TRBJ2-7|TRBD2|TRBV23-1
CASSQWGLADTYEQYF
TGCGCCAGCAGTCAATGGGGACTAGCGGATACCTACGAGCAGTACTTC
>-|TRBJ1-4|-|TRBV2
CAVQGTDEKLFF
TGTGCCGTACAGGGTACGGACGAAAAACTGTTTTTT
>-|TRBJ2-2|-|TRBV9
CASNRDTGELFF
TGTGCCAGCAACCGGGACACCGGGGAGCTGTTTTTT
>-|TRBJ2-5|-|TRBV5-6
CASSLLQGRETQYF
TGTGCCAGCAGCTTGTTGCAGGGGCGAGAGACCCAGTACTTC
>-|TRBJ2-7|-|TRBV7-8
CASSAGGGASDPISYEQYF
TGTGCCAGCAGCGCCGGAGGTGGAGCTAGCGACCCGATTTCGTACGAGCAGTACTTC
>-|TRBJ2-7|-|TRBV4-1
CASSLRQGDEQYF
TGCGCCAGCAGCCTACGCCAGGGCGACGAGCAGTACTTC
>few|TRBJ2-1|-|TRBV5-6
CASSPGTLESYNEQFF
TGTGCCAGCAGCCCCGGGACACTAGAATCCTACAATGAGCAGTTCTTC
>-|TRBJ1-1|-|TRBV6-5
CASAPSSRGAFF
TGTGCCAGCGCTCCAAGTAGCCGTGGAGCTTTCTTT
>few|TRBJ1-1|-|TRBV7-2
CASSLMNTEAFF
TGTGCCAGCAGCCTAATGAACACTGAAGCTTTCTTT
>-|TRBJ2-7|TRBD2|TRBV2
CASSRGLAGASYEQYF
TGTGCCAGCAGTAGGGGACTAGCGGGAGCTTCCTACGAGCAGTACTTC
>once|TRBJ2-3|TRBD2|TRBV29-1
CSVDASSGRRGLGGADTQYF
TGCAGCGTTGATGCTTCTAGCGGGAGGAGAGGATTGGGTGGGGCAGATACGCAGTATTTT